In its sample, the clone carrying this T cell receptor beta chain is medium-sized (0.01 to 0.1%). Both a constant-region primer and a V-primer adapter served to amplify TCRs across approximately 19 PCR cycles. mRNA, once isolated, was amplified by in vitro transcription. MiXCR, run by TCRdb on the reads, gives a single entry per CDR3 protein. This sample has approximately 52,000 distinct CDR3 sequences, with around 34% found just once. Time point of the sample: after trial treatment. Treatment denoted: LDRT plus nivolumab, ipilimumab, low-dose cyclophosphamide and aspirin (RACIN trial). These data originate in a study of low-dose radiotherapy and immunotherapy resistance in tumors. The wider study: Primers targeting TRAV and TRBV primed first-strand cDNA, covering alpha and beta chains.

The CDR3 loop spans 14 amino acids. V lost 4 bases, J lost 3 bases, and 14 bases lay in between. CDR1 and CDR2 (germline): SGHNT, YYREEE (reference sequence). V gene TRBV5-4 combines with J gene TRBJ2-7; D not certain. The sequence came from a male donor with rectosigmoid adenocarcinoma. The sequencing used PBMCs, collected after low-dose radiotherapy plus immunotherapy. CDR3 sequence reads: CASSPLAGHYEQYF. CDR3 DNA: TGTGCCAGCAGCCCGCTGGCCGGGCACTACGAGCAGTACTTC.